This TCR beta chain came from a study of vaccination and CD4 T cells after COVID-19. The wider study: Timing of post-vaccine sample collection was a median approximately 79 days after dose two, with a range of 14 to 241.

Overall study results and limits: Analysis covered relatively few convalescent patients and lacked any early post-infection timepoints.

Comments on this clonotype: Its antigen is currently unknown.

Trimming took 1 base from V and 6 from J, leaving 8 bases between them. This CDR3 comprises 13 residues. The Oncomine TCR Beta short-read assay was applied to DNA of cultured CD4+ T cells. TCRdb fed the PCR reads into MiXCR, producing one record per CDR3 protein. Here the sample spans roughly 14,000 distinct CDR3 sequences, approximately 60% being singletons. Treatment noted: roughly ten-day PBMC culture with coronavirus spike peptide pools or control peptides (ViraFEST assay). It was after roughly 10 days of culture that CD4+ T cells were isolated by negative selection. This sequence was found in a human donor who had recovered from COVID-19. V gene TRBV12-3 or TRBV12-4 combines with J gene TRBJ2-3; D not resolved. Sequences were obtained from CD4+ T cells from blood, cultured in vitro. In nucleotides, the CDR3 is TGTGCCAGCAGTTTAGATGGGTGGGATACGCAGTATTTT. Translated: CASSLDGWDTQYF.